In its sample, the clone carrying this TCR beta chain was seen many times. The CDR3 totals 15 residues. Germline V gene sequence: CDR1 SNHLY, CDR2 FYNNEI. Trimming took 7 bases from V and 3 from J; bases not matched to a gene: 8. This entry is derived from a study of Graves' ophthalmopathy and Graves' hyperthyroidism. Using RNA transcripts, the TCR beta CDR3 regions were amplified. The first-round RT-PCR employed HTBI primers together with the Qiagen OneStep RT-PCR kit. A multiplex PCR was then performed as the second round. MiXCR, run by TCRdb on the multiplex PCR reads, gives a single entry per CDR3 protein. The sample has about 590,000 distinct CDR3 sequences, about two fifths seen once; the top ten hold 3.5% to 5%. Diagnoses were established from clinical symptoms, serum thyroxine, TRAb, thyroid ultrasound and orbital computed tomography.

The receptor's source is an adult man with Graves' hyperthyroidism. Specimen: peripheral blood or thyroid tissue (not recorded which). The V call is TRBV2, the J call TRBJ1-4, with TRBD1 matching over 7 bases. The CDR3 DNA is TGTGCCAGCACCTACACAGGGACAGCTAATGAAAAACTGTTTTTT. Protein product: CASTYTGTANEKLFF.